The clone carrying this T cell receptor (beta chain) was recorded many times. The antigen is unknown. Authors of the study amplified TCR beta CDR3 regions from RNA transcripts. A first-round RT-PCR of the TCR CDR3 used the HTBI primer set. TCRdb fed the multiplex PCR reads into MiXCR, producing one record per CDR3 protein. This table holds a few hundred thousand distinct CDR3 sequences, approximately 15% found once. Germline CDR1 and CDR2: DFQATT and SNEGSKA (reference sequence). V was shortened by 0 bases and J by 6 bases, with 15 bases between the two germline ends. CDR3 length: 16 residues. Disease duration under 2 months; hyperthyroidism patients were aged 18 to 65. Diagnosing involved the use of clinical symptoms, serum thyroxine and TRAb, thyroid ultrasound and orbital computed tomography. Source material for PBMCs was 10 ml fresh peripheral blood. The sample belongs to a study of T cells in Graves' hyperthyroidism and ophthalmopathy. Study-level results: Ophthalmopathy, which appeared later, was predicted by the model a median 6.5 months before onset.

The TCR originated in a woman aged 40 to 50 with Graves' hyperthyroidism that later progressed to Graves' ophthalmopathy. The source material was blood. The rearrangement uses TRBV20-1 and TRBJ1-6; possible D gene TRBD1, 5 bases. This CDR3 reads CSARELETGFNSPLHF. CDR3 nucleotides: TGCAGTGCTAGAGAACTTGAAACAGGTTTTAATTCACCCCTCCACTTT.